Following are 10 T cell receptor beta chains from one sample sequenced in a study of T cells after yellow fever vaccination. TCRdb called the 5' RACE reads again in MiXCR, with one record for every CDR3 protein. This sample has some 400,000 distinct CDR3 sequences, with around 19% found just once. This material consisted of PBMCs, taken before the yellow fever booster vaccination. The receptors derive from a man younger than 35 who received the YFV17D yellow fever vaccine.

The rearrangement joins TRBV7-2 to TRBJ2-3, with 11 positions matching TRBD2. CDR3 length: 19 amino acids. Germline CDR1 and CDR2: SGHTA and FQGNSA. V trimming: 0 bases; J trimming: 3 bases; junction bases outside the gene matches: 11. The CDR3 loop is CASSLAVFSGGARTDTQYF. The CDR3, as DNA: TGTGCCAGCAGCTTAGCGGTCTTTAGCGGGGGGGCCCGGACAGATACGCAGTATTTT.

Only one count was recorded for this clonotype. The chain combines TRBV28 with TRBJ2-1, with 7 bases identical to TRBD2. The germline gives CDR1 MDHEN, CDR2 SYDVKM. The CDR3 sequence is 15 residues long. After removal of 6 bases from V and 1 base from J, the junction contained 6 bases not matched to a gene. The DNA of the CDR3 is TGTGCCAGCAGCATCAGCGGGGAATCCTACAATGAGCAGTTCTTC. It is translated as CASSISGESYNEQFF.

V gene TRBV30 combines with J gene TRBJ2-2; 11 bases fit TRBD2. CDR1 and CDR2 (germline): GTSNPN, SVGIG (reference sequence). The CDR3 is 18 amino acids. Trimming cost V 3 bases and J 3 bases; bases outside gene matches: 12. This CDR3 is CAWRPRTSGRSYTGELFF. The CDR3 DNA sequence: TGTGCCTGGAGGCCGCGGACTAGCGGGCGGAGCTACACCGGGGAGCTGTTTTTT.

This clonotype was seen a handful of times. The chain has TRBV2 and TRBJ2-1; D ambiguous. The CDR3 runs to 11 residues. The germline V gene encodes CDR1 SNHLY and CDR2 FYNNEI. The V end lost 1 base, the J end lost 8 bases, and 3 bases lay between the germline ends. The CDR3 region has the DNA TGTGCCAGCAGTGAAGAGTATGAGCAGTTCTTC. Protein sequence: CASSEEYEQFF.

This clonotype has a handful of counts. The V gene is TRBV12-3 or TRBV12-4, the J gene TRBJ2-7, with D uncertain. Trimming took 6 bases from V and 4 from J, leaving 16 bases between them. This CDR3 has 14 residues. CDR3 DNA sequence: TGTGCCAGCAGCTCGACCGGACGGAGTTACGAGCAGTACTTC. This sequence encodes CASSSTGRSYEQYF.

The chain links TRBV5-1 to TRBJ2-7, with 10 bases that match TRBD1. This CDR3 comprises 15 residues. V shed 6 bases and J 7 bases; nucleotides not matched to a gene: 13. The germline CDR1 and CDR2 sequences are SGHRS and YFSETQ. In DNA form, the CDR3 reads TGCGCCAGCAACTTACTCGGGACAGGGGAAGGGGAGCAGTACTTC. Its translation: CASNLLGTGEGEQYF.

The chain carries TRBV7-2 and TRBJ1-2, with D possibly matching TRBD1 (6 bases). Germline V CDR1 and CDR2: SGHTA, FQGNSA. The CDR3 has 15 residues. With 5 bases removed from V and 4 bases from J, the gap between germline ends came to 17 bases. The CDR3 here is CASSPELRGTYGYTF. The CDR3 DNA sequence: TGTGCCAGCAGCCCGGAGCTAAGGGGGACCTATGGCTACACCTTC. The whole variable domain, filled in from reference TRBV7-2 and TRBJ1-2, reads GAGVSQSPSNKVTEKGKDVELRCDPISGHTALYWYRQSLGQGLEFLIYFQGNSAPDKSGLPSDRFSAERTGGSVSTLTIQRTQQEDSAVYLCASSPELRGTYGYTFGSGTRLTVV.

This clonotype was counted only a few times. V gene TRBV7-9 combines with J gene TRBJ2-1; D is unresolved. Trimming cost V 4 bases and J 6 bases, with 7 bases left between them. CDR3 length equals 12 residues. CDR1 SEHNR and CDR2 FQNEAQ come from the germline V gene (reference sequence). The CDR3 loop is CASSSPGNEQFF. DNA of the CDR3: TGTGCCAGCAGCTCTCCTGGCAATGAGCAGTTCTTC. Variable domain in full (rest from reference TRBV7-9 and TRBJ2-1): DTGVSQNPRHKITKRGQNVTFRCDPISEHNRLYWYRQTLGQGPEFLTYFQNEAQLEKSRLLSDRFSAERPKGSFSTLEIQRTEQGDSAMYLCASSSPGNEQFFGPGTRLTVL.

V usage is TRBV29-1 and J usage is TRBJ2-5; D is undetermined. From germline, CDR1 is SQVTM and CDR2 ANQGSEA. The CDR3 is 14 residues long. V dropped 2 bases and J dropped 0 bases, with 10 bases sitting between them. The CDR3 sequence: CSVENSFHQETQYF. The CDR3 region has the DNA TGCAGCGTTGAAAATAGCTTTCACCAAGAGACCCAGTACTTC.

The V call is TRBV6-5, the J call TRBJ2-2, with TRBD2 as a possible D gene (6 bases). Trimming stripped 9 bases from V and 5 bases from J, with 19 bases between. The CDR3 spans 15 residues. Germline-derived CDR1 and CDR2 are MNHEY and SVGAGI. CDR3: CASGSRLVGTGELFF. The CDR3 region has the DNA TGTGCCAGTGGATCTAGACTAGTGGGGACCGGGGAGCTGTTTTTT.